This TCR beta chain was captured by sequencing in a study of blood T cells in healthy people across ages. Germline CDR1 SNHLY, CDR2 FYNNEI. The CDR3 has 15 residues. After removal of 1 base from V and 6 bases from J, the junction contained 7 bases not matched to a gene. Primers used in a second PCR of about 6 to 11 cycles were a sample-barcoded 5' primer and a J-beta primer mix. TCRdb re-called the 5' RACE reads with MiXCR, one entry per CDR3 protein. Of approximately 800,000 distinct CDR3 sequences in the sample, around half were seen once. Points on this clonotype: As yet, its antigen is unknown.

The sample, approximately 10 milliliters of peripheral blood, was drawn from each donor. Samples each yielded at least 6 micrograms of total RNA. Study conclusions and caveats: Strongly correlated with naive T cell percentage was TCR beta diversity. More naive CD4+ cells and higher diversity marked long-lived donors relative to aged donors.

The chain carries TRBV2 and TRBJ2-5; 8 nucleotides align to TRBD1. The clonotype originates from an older man in good health. Sequencing input: blood. The CDR3 reads CASSEGTGLTKTQYF. CDR3 sequence (DNA): TGTGCCAGCAGTGAAGGGACAGGGTTGACGAAGACCCAGTACTTC.